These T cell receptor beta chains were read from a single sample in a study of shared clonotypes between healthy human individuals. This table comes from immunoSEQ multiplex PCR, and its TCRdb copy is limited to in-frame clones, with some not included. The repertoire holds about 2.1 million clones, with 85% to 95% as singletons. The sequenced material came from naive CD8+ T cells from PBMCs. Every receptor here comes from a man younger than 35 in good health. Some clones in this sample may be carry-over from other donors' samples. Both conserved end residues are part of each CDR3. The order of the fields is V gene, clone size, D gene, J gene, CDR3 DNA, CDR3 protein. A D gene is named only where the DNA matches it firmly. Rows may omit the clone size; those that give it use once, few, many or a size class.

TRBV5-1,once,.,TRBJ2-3,TGCGCCAGCAGCTTGGAGGGCGTCAGCACAGATACGCAGTATTTT,CASSLEGVSTDTQYF
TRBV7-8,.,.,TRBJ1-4,TGTGCCAGCAGCTTAGGCGGCGAAAATGAAAAACTGTTTTTT,CASSLGGENEKLFF
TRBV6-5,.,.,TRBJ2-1,TGTGCCAGCAGTTTTGGACTGCCCTCCTACAATGAGCAGTTCTTC,CASSFGLPSYNEQFF
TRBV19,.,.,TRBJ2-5,TGTGCCAGTAGTGTGGCAGCACAAGAGACCCAGTACTTC,CASSVAAQETQYF
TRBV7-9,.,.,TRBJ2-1,TGTGCCAGCAGCCCAGGACGGTTGTTCTTC,CASSPGRLFF
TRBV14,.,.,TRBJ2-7,TGTGCCAGCAGCCAAGATAGGGGATACTCCTACGAGCAGTACTTC,CASSQDRGYSYEQYF
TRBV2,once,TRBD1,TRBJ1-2,TGTGCCAGCAGCGACAGGGCCCTCTATAACTATGGCTACACCTTC,CASSDRALYNYGYTF
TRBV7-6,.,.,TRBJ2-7,TGTGCCAGCAGCCCCCCCGGGGTCGGGGAACAGCAGTACTTC,CASSPPGVGEQQYF
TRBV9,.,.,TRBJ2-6,TGTGCCAGCAGCGTAGGGGTGGGAGGGGCCAACGTCCTGACTTTC,CASSVGVGGANVLTF
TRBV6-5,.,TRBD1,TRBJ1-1,TGTGCCAGCAGCCCAGGGGGCGAGGAGACTGAAGCTTTCTTT,CASSPGGEETEAFF
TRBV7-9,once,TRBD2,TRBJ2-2,TGTGCCAGCAGCTTAGGGCCACTAGCGGGACGTACGAACACCGGGGAGCTGTTTTTT,CASSLGPLAGRTNTGELFF
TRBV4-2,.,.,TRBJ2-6,TGTGCCAGCAGCCAAGTACAGGCTGGGGCCAACGTCCTGACTTTC,CASSQVQAGANVLTF
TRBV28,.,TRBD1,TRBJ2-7,TGTGCCAGCAGTTTAGACGCCGGGACAGAGGCCTACGAGCAGTACTTC,CASSLDAGTEAYEQYF
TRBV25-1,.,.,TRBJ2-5,TGTGCCAGCAGTGAATTTCGGTACCAAGAGACCCAGTACTTC,CASSEFRYQETQYF
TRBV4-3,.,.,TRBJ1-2,TGCGCCAGCAGCCAAGATGCGAGCTATGGCTACACCTTC,CASSQDASYGYTF
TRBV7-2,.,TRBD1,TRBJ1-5,TGTGCCAGCAGCTTCGACAGGGGAGACCAGCCCCAGCATTTT,CASSFDRGDQPQHF
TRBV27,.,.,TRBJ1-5,TGTGCCAGCAGTTGGGGAGGGTGGGGCAATCAGCCCCAGCATTTT,CASSWGGWGNQPQHF
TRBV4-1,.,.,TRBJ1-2,TGCGCCAGCAGCCCTGGACAGACCGATGGCTACACCTTC,CASSPGQTDGYTF
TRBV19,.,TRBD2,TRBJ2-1,TGTGCCAGTAGTGATGCGGGAGGGGGGTACTACAATGAGCAGTTCTTC,CASSDAGGGYYNEQFF
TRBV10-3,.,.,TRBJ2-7,TGTGCCATCAGTGACGTCCCTCCCGTGTACGAGCAGTACTTC,CAISDVPPVYEQYF
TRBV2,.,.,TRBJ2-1,TGTGCCAGCAGGTGGGGGGAGTCCTACAATGAGCAGTTCTTC,CASRWGESYNEQFF
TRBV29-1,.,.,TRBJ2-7,TGCAGCGCCAATGACCTATACGAGCAGTACTTC,CSANDLYEQYF
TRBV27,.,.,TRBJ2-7,TGTGCCAGCGGAGCATCCGGGCCCTACGAGCAGTACTTC,CASGASGPYEQYF
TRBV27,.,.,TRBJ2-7,TGTGCCAGCAAAACTATACAGGGTGACGAGCAGTACTTC,CASKTIQGDEQYF
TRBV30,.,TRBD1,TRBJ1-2,TGTGCCTGGAGTACCGGGACAGGGGGCTGGAAACCCTATGGCTACACCTTC,CAWSTGTGGWKPYGYTF
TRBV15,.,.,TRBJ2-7,TGTGCCACCAGCAGACCCTTCGGCCTATCAAACTACGAGCAGTACTTC,CATSRPFGLSNYEQYF
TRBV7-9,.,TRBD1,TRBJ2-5,TGTGCCAGCAGCGCAAGACAGGGGATGGAGACCCAGTACTTC,CASSARQGMETQYF
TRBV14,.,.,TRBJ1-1,TGTGCCAGCAGAAGGGGCACTGAAGCTTTCTTT,CASRRGTEAFF
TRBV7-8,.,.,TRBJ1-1,TGTGCCAGCAGCTCACAGGGATATGAAGCTTTCTTT,CASSSQGYEAFF
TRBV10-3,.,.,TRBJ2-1,TGTGCCATCAGTAAGGTTGACAGATACAATGAGCAGTTCTTC,CAISKVDRYNEQFF
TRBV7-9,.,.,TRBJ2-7,TGTGCCAGCAGTCCCTCGGGAGGGGGCTTCGACGAGCAGTACTTC,CASSPSGGGFDEQYF
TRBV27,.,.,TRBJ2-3,TGTGCCAGCAGTTTGTATATGCACACAGATACGCAGTATTTT,CASSLYMHTDTQYF
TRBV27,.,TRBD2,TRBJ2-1,TGTGCCAGCAGTTTATCGGCCCTAGCGGGAGTAAATGAGCAGTTCTTC,CASSLSALAGVNEQFF
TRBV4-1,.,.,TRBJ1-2,TGCGCCAGCAGGTCAGCGCCAGTGGGCGGCAAAAACCAGGGCTACACCTTC,CASRSAPVGGKNQGYTF
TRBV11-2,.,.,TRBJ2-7,TGTGCCAGCAGTACACCCGAGGGACTCGGCTCCTACGAGCAGTACTTC,CASSTPEGLGSYEQYF
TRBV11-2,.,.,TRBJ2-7,TGTGCCAGCAGCTTTTTCAGGGCCTCCTACGAGCAGTACTTC,CASSFFRASYEQYF
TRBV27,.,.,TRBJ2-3,TGTGCCAGCAGTTTAGCTTTCGGGGGGCTAATCACAGATACGCAGTATTTT,CASSLAFGGLITDTQYF
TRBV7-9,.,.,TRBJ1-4,TGTGCCAGCAGTCAGGACACAATGTTGTGGAAACTGTTTTTT,CASSQDTMLWKLFF
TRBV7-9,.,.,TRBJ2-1,TGTGCCAGCAGGCCCCTCGCGGATGAGCAGTTCTTC,CASRPLADEQFF
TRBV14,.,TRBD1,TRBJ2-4,TGTGCCAGCAGCCAAGCAACCGGGACAGGGGTAGCCAAAAACATTCAGTACTTC,CASSQATGTGVAKNIQYF
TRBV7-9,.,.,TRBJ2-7,TGTGCCAGCAGCGAACGGACTGGAAACGAGCAGTACTTC,CASSERTGNEQYF
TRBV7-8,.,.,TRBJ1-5,TGTGCCAGCAGCTTAGGGTCGGGGCCTGATCAGCCCCAGCATTTT,CASSLGSGPDQPQHF
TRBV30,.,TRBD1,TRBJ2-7,TGTGCCGCCGGGACAGGGCACGGCGAGCAGTACTTC,CAAGTGHGEQYF
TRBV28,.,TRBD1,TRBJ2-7,TGTGCCAGCAGTTTACATGGGACAGGTTCCTACGAGCAGTACTTC,CASSLHGTGSYEQYF
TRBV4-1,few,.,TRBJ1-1,TGCGCCAGCAGCCAAATCACGGGGATTCCGAACACTGAAGCTTTCTTT,CASSQITGIPNTEAFF
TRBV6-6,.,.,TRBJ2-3,TGTGCCAGCAGCCTACATCCAGATACGCAGTATTTT,CASSLHPDTQYF
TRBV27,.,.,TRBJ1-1,TGTGCCAGCAGTTTTTCAGTGAACACTGAAGCTTTCTTT,CASSFSVNTEAFF
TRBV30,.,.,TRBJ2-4,TGTGCCTGGAGGTTGGCCAAAAACATTCAGTACTTC,CAWRLAKNIQYF
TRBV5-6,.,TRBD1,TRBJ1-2,TGTGCCAGCAGCACGGGACAGCCTATCTATGGCTACACCTTC,CASSTGQPIYGYTF
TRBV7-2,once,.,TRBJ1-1,TGTGCCAGCACCCCATGGGCGGGGAACACTGAAGCTTTCTTT,CASTPWAGNTEAFF
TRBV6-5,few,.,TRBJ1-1,TGTGCCAGCAGCTACCCCACGGACACTGAAGCTTTCTTT,CASSYPTDTEAFF
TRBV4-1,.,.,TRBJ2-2,TGCGCCAGCAGCCAAGTTAACCGCCACACCGGGGAGCTGTTTTTT,CASSQVNRHTGELFF
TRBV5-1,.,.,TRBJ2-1,TGCGCCAGCAGCTTGCGGGGAGCGGACCCTTACAATGAGCAGTTCTTC,CASSLRGADPYNEQFF
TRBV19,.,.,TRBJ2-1,TGTGCCAGTAGTATATTGGGGAACCTCTACAATGAGCAGTTCTTC,CASSILGNLYNEQFF
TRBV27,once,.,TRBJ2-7,TGTGCCAGCAGCCTAGGGGCCGGGTCCAGCTCCTACGAGCAGTACTTC,CASSLGAGSSSYEQYF
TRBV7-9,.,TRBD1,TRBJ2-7,TGTGCCAGCAGCCCATACGACAGGGGATACGAGCAGTACTTC,CASSPYDRGYEQYF
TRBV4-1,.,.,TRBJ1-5,TGCGCCAGCAGCCAAGGGGGCCGGACAGACCTAAATCAGCCCCAGCATTTT,CASSQGGRTDLNQPQHF